This passage covers 27 T cell receptor beta chains from one sample sequenced in a study of cytomegalovirus exposure and HLA in healthy donors. The PCR was carried out with 60 Vbeta primers and 13 Jbeta primers. Repertoires were generated with immunoSEQ multiplex PCR, while TCRdb's copy carries only in-frame clones and drops some. Among tens of thousands of clones listed, around 87% were seen once. The specimen was PBMCs. The receptors come from a woman in her 30s in good health and CMV-seropositive.

This clone was seen only once. The CDR3 DNA follows: TGTGCCAGCAGACAGACCAGACAGGGGGCTTTAAGGGGCTACACCTTC. Translating gives CASRQTRQGALRGYTF. The rearrangement joins TRBV2 to TRBJ1-2, with 10 bases identical to TRBD1. The trim removed 6 bases at V and 8 bases at J, leaving 15 bases unmatched. This CDR3 contains 16 residues. CDR1 SNHLY and CDR2 FYNNEI come from the germline V gene.

The rearrangement links TRBV4-1 to TRBJ2-5, with a possible D match to TRBD1 (5 bases). V lost 4 bases and J lost 4, with 10 bases in between. In germline, CDR1 is MGHRA, CDR2 YSYEKL. This CDR3 is 13 amino acids long. CDR3 in DNA: TGCGCCAGCAGCCTCGGACACTTAGAGACCCAGTACTTC. It specifies CASSLGHLETQYF.

The chain couples TRBV29-1 to TRBJ2-5; D remains unclear. Germline V gene sequence: CDR1 SQVTM, CDR2 ANQGSEA. The CDR3 length is 12 residues. V dropped 7 bases and J dropped 1 base, with 10 bases sitting between them. The chain's CDR3 is CSAAESQETQYF. For the CDR3, the DNA is TGCAGCGCCGCGGAGTCCCAAGAGACCCAGTACTTC.

The chain recombines TRBV7-2 with TRBJ2-7, with a weak D call TRBD2 (5 bases). CDR3 length: 15 residues. The V end was cut by 3 bases, the J end by 0 bases, with 12 bases between. Germline V gene data show CDR1 as SGHTA and CDR2 as FQGNSA. CDR3 residues: CASSFTRARSYEQYF. In nucleotides, the CDR3 is TGTGCCAGCAGCTTTACTAGAGCTCGCTCCTACGAGCAGTACTTC.

The V gene is TRBV7-3, the J gene TRBJ2-3; D not certain. Germline V gene data show CDR1 as SGHTA and CDR2 as FQGTGA. Trimming took off 5 bases at V and 2 bases at J, with 8 bases between the two ends. The CDR3 runs to 13 residues. DNA of the CDR3: TGTGCCAGCAGCCCAGGATCCACAGATACGCAGTATTTT. Translation gives CASSPGSTDTQYF.

This rearrangement joins TRBV30 to TRBJ2-7; 10 nucleotides match TRBD2. J lost 6 bases, V lost 2 bases, and 7 bases had no gene match. Germline loops: CDR1 GTSNPN, CDR2 SVGIG (reference sequence). The CDR3 has 14 residues. CDR3 nucleotides: TGTGCCTGGAGTCCTACTAGCGGGACTTCCGAGCAGTACTTC. Amino acids: CAWSPTSGTSEQYF.

The chain combines TRBV4-1 with TRBJ2-1, with a weak D call TRBD2 (6 bases). The CDR3 contains 15 residues. Trimming cost V 4 bases and J 7 bases, with 17 bases left between them. The germline V gene has CDR1 MGHRA and CDR2 YSYEKL. Here the CDR3 reads CASSRLGLTSNEQFF. CDR3 DNA sequence: TGCGCCAGCAGCCGCCTGGGACTTACCTCGAATGAGCAGTTCTTC.

This chain links TRBV4-2 with TRBJ2-7; TRBD2 matches 9 bases. CDR1 and CDR2 from the germline V gene are LGHNA and YNFKEQ. The CDR3 is made up of 15 amino acids. V was pared by 1 base and J by 2 bases, with 3 bases of the junction left unmatched. CDR3 amino acids: CASSQASGTAYEQYF. The CDR3 DNA sequence: TGTGCCAGCAGCCAAGCTAGCGGGACCGCCTACGAGCAGTACTTC.

This clone showed up just once. The chain combines TRBV30 with TRBJ2-1, with D perhaps TRBD2 (5 bases). The CDR3 runs 12 residues. The ends were cut back, 3 bases at V and 8 bases at J, with 11 bases in the middle. Germline assignment: CDR1 GTSNPN and CDR2 SVGIG (reference sequence). DNA for the CDR3: TGTGCCTGGAGAATAGCGCGCGATGAGCAGTTCTTC. This encodes CAWRIARDEQFF.

CDR3 DNA sequence: TGCGCCAGCAGTCAGAGGGCCCAAGCGAGGGAAACAGATACGCAGTATTTT. Encoded protein: CASSQRAQARETDTQYF. This sequence joins TRBV10-1 and TRBJ2-3; TRBD2 might be the D (5 bases). The ends were cut back, 5 bases at V and 3 bases at J, with 21 bases in the middle. The CDR3 consists of 17 residues. Looked up from germline, CDR1 is WNHNN and CDR2 is SYGVQD (reference sequence).

This clone showed up just once. The chain links TRBV2 to TRBJ2-7; tentatively, D is TRBD2 (7 bases). Trimming removed 5 bases from V and 4 bases from J, with 27 bases in between. There are 18 residues in the CDR3. Germline loops: CDR1 SNHLY, CDR2 FYNNEI. The CDR3 nucleotides are TGTGCCAGCAGTCACCAGAGGGGGGACTACGAGGATATATACGAGCAGTACTTC. Translation: CASSHQRGDYEDIYEQYF. Using reference TRBV2 and TRBJ2-7 for the parts outside the CDR3, the full variable domain is EPEVTQTPSHQVTQMGQEVILRCVPISNHLYFYWYRQILGQKVEFLVSFYNNEISEKSEIFDDQFSVERPDGSNFTLKIRSTKLEDSAMYFCASSHQRGDYEDIYEQYFGPGTRLTVT.

The rearrangement joins TRBV28 to TRBJ1-1, with TRBD1 as a possible D gene (5 bases). CDR1 is MDHEN and CDR2 is SYDVKM in the germline V gene. V was trimmed by 1 base and J by 5 bases, leaving 11 bases between them. The CDR3 spans 14 residues. The CDR3 is CASSLLGAGTEAFF. CDR3 DNA sequence: TGTGCCAGCAGTTTATTAGGGGCAGGGACTGAAGCTTTCTTT.

This clone has just a few counts. The rearrangement uses TRBV7-8 and TRBJ2-3, with D possibly matching TRBD1 (6 bases). This CDR3 has 15 amino acids. Trimming shortened V by 0 bases and J by 5 bases, and 12 bases separated the two germline ends. Germline V lookup: CDR1 SGHVS, CDR2 FQNEAQ. CDR3 sequence: CASSLAGGAEDTQYF. CDR3 bases: TGTGCCAGCAGCTTAGCTGGGGGCGCGGAAGATACGCAGTATTTT.

The chain combines TRBV7-9 with TRBJ2-7; D perhaps matches TRBD2 (5 bases). V lost 3 bases, J lost 5 bases, and 11 bases lay in between. CDR1 is SEHNR, CDR2 FQNEAQ, per germline (reference sequence). The CDR3 has 13 residues. The CDR3 loop is CASSFLEGDEQYF. CDR3 DNA sequence: TGTGCCAGCAGCTTCCTAGAGGGCGACGAGCAGTACTTC.

This clone was seen a single time. The chain recombines TRBV2 with TRBJ1-5; 7 bases fit TRBD1. The CDR3 spans 13 residues. V was pared by 10 bases and J by 5 bases, with 8 bases of the junction left unmatched. The germline CDR1 and CDR2 sequences are SNHLY and FYNNEI. The CDR3 loop is CAMSRDSDQPQHF. In nucleotides, the CDR3 is TGTGCCATGTCTCGGGACAGCGATCAGCCCCAGCATTTT.

This clone has only one observation. This rearrangement joins TRBV5-1 to TRBJ1-2, with 9 bases matching TRBD1. Losses at the gene ends were 0 bases for V and 7 bases for J; bases not matched to a gene: 7. In germline, CDR1 is SGHRS, CDR2 YFSETQ. This CDR3 is 15 amino acids long. The CDR3 DNA follows: TGCGCCAGCAGCTTGGGGGATGGACAGGGGACTGGCTACACCTTC. Protein product: CASSLGDGQGTGYTF.

V usage is TRBV30 and J usage is TRBJ2-1, with a tentative D call TRBD2 (5 bases). Germline V gives CDR1 GTSNPN, CDR2 SVGIG (reference sequence). The CDR3 sequence is 15 residues long. Deletions cut 0 bases from V and 1 base from J, with 10 bases between. The CDR3 protein is CAWSVSGLSYNEQFF. The CDR3 nucleotides read TGTGCCTGGAGTGTGTCGGGATTATCCTACAATGAGCAGTTCTTC.

This clone came up once. The chain recombines TRBV5-4 with TRBJ1-2; D ambiguous. The germline V gene has CDR1 SGHNT and CDR2 YYREEE (reference sequence). V lost 3 bases, J lost 0 bases, and 12 bases lay in between. This CDR3 is built from 15 residues. As DNA, the CDR3 is TGTGCCAGCAGCTCAGTCACCCAAGCTAACTATGGCTACACCTTC. It yields the protein CASSSVTQANYGYTF.

CDR3 in amino acids: CASSPLIAGGNEQYF. The CDR3 DNA follows: TGTGCCAGCAGCCCACTCATAGCGGGAGGTAACGAGCAGTACTTC. J is TRBJ2-7 and V is TRBV11-2; 10 nucleotides agree with TRBD2. The V segment lost 5 bases and the J segment 5 bases; nucleotides outside the gene matches: 9. Germline V gene data show CDR1 as SGHAT and CDR2 as FQNNGV. The CDR3 runs to 15 residues.

The genes are TRBV5-4 and TRBJ2-1, with D perhaps TRBD2 (6 bases). Germline V gives CDR1 SGHNT, CDR2 YYREEE (reference sequence). The V end was cut by 0 bases, the J end by 8 bases, with 12 bases between. The CDR3 is 14 amino acids. In DNA form, the CDR3 reads TGTGCCAGCAGCTTGGTCGGGAGCCGGGATGAGCAGTTCTTC. It specifies CASSLVGSRDEQFF.

The rearrangement uses TRBV30 and TRBJ1-2; 9 bases are a match to TRBD1. V trimming: 2 bases; J trimming: 7 bases; junction bases outside the gene matches: 5. Germline-derived CDR1 and CDR2 are GTSNPN and SVGIG (reference sequence). The CDR3 spans 13 residues. CDR3 loop: CAWSSGTGSGYTF. The CDR3 DNA reads as TGTGCCTGGAGTTCCGGGACAGGGAGTGGCTACACCTTC.

V is TRBV5-1 and J is TRBJ1-1, with D possibly matching TRBD1 (5 bases). V lost 6 bases to trimming and J lost 5 bases, with 8 bases between them. Germline V gives CDR1 SGHRS, CDR2 YFSETQ. This CDR3 has 11 residues. The CDR3 spells CASMAGTEAFF. The CDR3 DNA follows: TGCGCCAGCATGGCAGGGACTGAAGCTTTCTTT.

This chain connects TRBV18 to TRBJ2-2, with D tentatively TRBD2 (6 bases). V was trimmed by 3 bases and J by 6 bases, leaving 20 bases between them. Germline V gene lookup returns CDR1 KGHSH and CDR2 LQKENI. CDR3 size: 17 residues. The DNA for the CDR3 is TGTGCCAGCTCACCCCCCTGGGAGGTGGTGGCTTCCGGGGAGCTGTTTTTT. Residues: CASSPPWEVVASGELFF. The full variable domain, rest sourced from reference TRBV18 and TRBJ2-2, is NAGVMQNPRHLVRRRGQEARLRCSPMKGHSHVYWYRQLPEEGLKFMVYLQKENIIDESGMPKERFSAEFPKEGPSILRIQQVVRGDSAAYFCASSPPWEVVASGELFFGEGSRLTVL.

The rearrangement uses TRBV7-8 and TRBJ2-7; TRBD2 matches 8 bases. The germline V gene has CDR1 SGHVS and CDR2 FQNEAQ. The junction had 10 bases not matched to a gene; V was cut back by 4 bases and J by 5 bases. The CDR3 spans 15 residues. CDR3 sequence reads: CASSSLSGRSNEQYF. The DNA for the CDR3 is TGTGCCAGCAGCTCCCTGAGCGGGAGAAGTAACGAGCAGTACTTC.

The chain carries TRBV5-1 and TRBJ1-2; tentative D call: TRBD1 (6 bases). From germline, CDR1 is SGHRS and CDR2 YFSETQ. The CDR3 length is 15 residues. Trimming stripped 3 bases from V and 5 bases from J, with 17 bases between. The CDR3 reads CASSSRRGESYGYTF. The DNA of the CDR3 is TGCGCCAGCAGCTCTCGCAGGGGTGAGAGTTATGGCTACACCTTC.

This clone was detected only once. J is TRBJ2-7 and V is TRBV7-2; 13 bases map to TRBD2. V was pared by 0 bases and J by 13 bases, with 12 bases of the junction left unmatched. This CDR3 comprises 16 residues. Germline values: CDR1 SGHTA, CDR2 FQGNSA. The CDR3 DNA follows: TGTGCCAGCAGCTTAGCCCCCCGGACTAGCGGGAGTATAACTTACTTC. It translates to CASSLAPRTSGSITYF.

The chain carries TRBV5-5 and TRBJ2-2; 14 bases agree with TRBD2. Trimming took 4 bases from V and 4 from J; bases not matched to a gene: 3. The CDR3 extends over 16 amino acids. Germline CDR1 is SGHKS and CDR2 is YYEKEE (reference sequence). The DNA of the CDR3 is TGTGCCAGCAGCCCAGGGACTAGCGGGAGCACCGGGGAGCTGTTTTTT. Translating gives CASSPGTSGSTGELFF.